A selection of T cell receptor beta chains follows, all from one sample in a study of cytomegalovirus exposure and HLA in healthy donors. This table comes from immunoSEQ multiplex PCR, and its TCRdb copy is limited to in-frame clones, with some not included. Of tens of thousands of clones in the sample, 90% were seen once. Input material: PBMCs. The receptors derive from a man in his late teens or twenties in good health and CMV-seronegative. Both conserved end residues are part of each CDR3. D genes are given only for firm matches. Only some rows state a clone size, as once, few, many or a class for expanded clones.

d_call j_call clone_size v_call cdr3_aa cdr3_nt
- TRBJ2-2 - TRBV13 CASSPGRNTGELFF TGTGCCAGCAGCCCTGGGAGGAACACCGGGGAGCTGTTTTTT
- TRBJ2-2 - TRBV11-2 CASSLSPGGDTGELFF TGTGCCAGCAGCTTATCTCCAGGCGGGGACACCGGGGAGCTGTTTTTT
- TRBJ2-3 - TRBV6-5 CASSYSAGNTDTQYF TGTGCCAGCAGTTACTCGGCAGGGAACACAGATACGCAGTATTTT
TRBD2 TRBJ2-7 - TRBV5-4 CASRTIAGGEQYF TGTGCCAGCAGAACCATAGCGGGAGGGGAGCAGTACTTC
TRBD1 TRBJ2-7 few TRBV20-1 CSAYRGLQYF TGCAGTGCTTACAGGGGGCTCCAGTACTTC
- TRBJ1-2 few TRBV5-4 CASSPPDSGYTF TGTGCCAGCAGCCCTCCCGACTCTGGCTACACCTTC
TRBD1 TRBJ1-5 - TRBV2 CASSGTGGSQPQHF TGTGCCAGCAGTGGGACAGGGGGTAGTCAGCCCCAGCATTTT
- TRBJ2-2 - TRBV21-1 CASSPLRSSGRWGGELFF TGTGCCAGCAGCCCCTTGAGGTCTAGCGGGAGGTGGGGCGGGGAGCTGTTTTTT
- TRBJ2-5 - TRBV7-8 CASSPRVDYRYF TGTGCCAGCAGCCCCCGAGTGGACTACCGATACTTC
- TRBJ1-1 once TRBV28 CASAYSGRTEAFF TGTGCCAGCGCCTACTCAGGGAGGACTGAAGCTTTCTTT
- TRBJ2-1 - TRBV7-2 CASSRASPYNEQFF TGTGCCAGCAGCCGCGCATCCCCCTACAATGAGCAGTTCTTC
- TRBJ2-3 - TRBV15 CATSRRLTDTQYF TGTGCCACCAGCAGGAGGCTGACAGATACGCAGTATTTT
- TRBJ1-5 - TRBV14 CASSQRWGDCSNQPQHF TGTGCCAGCAGCCAGAGGTGGGGGGATTGTAGCAATCAGCCCCAGCATTTT
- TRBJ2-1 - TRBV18 CASSPKLIYNEQFF TGTGCCAGCTCACCAAAATTAATATACAATGAGCAGTTCTTC